This T cell receptor beta chain originates from a study of control samples from healthy donors and cancer patients. Produced via immunoSEQ multiplex PCR; TCRdb's table is partial and in-frame only. The table lists about 150,000 clones, 85% to 95% of them singletons. This clone was recorded once. The V and J ends lost 2 bases and 2 bases, in that order; junction bases with no gene match: 10. The germline V gene encodes CDR1 SGHDN and CDR2 FVKESK. This CDR3 contains 17 residues. This clonotype originated in a middle-aged man in good health. The sequenced sample was blood. The rearrangement joins TRBV14 to TRBJ1-2, with TRBD1 identical over 8 bases. The CDR3 nucleotides read TGTGCCAGCAGCCAAACCCTGAGGGACAGGCACAACTATGGCTACACCTTC. It yields the protein CASSQTLRDRHNYGYTF.